Following are 22 T cell receptor beta chains from one sample sequenced in a study of blood T cell repertoires in COVID-19. Generated by immunoSEQ multiplex PCR, the TCRdb table keeps only in-frame clones and is missing some. This table has more than 95,000 clones, over 70% appearing once. The sample was peripheral blood. Receptors were obtained from a man aged 80 or over with active or convalescent COVID-19.

V usage is TRBV7-9 and J usage is TRBJ1-1; maybe TRBD1 (5 bases). Germline CDR1 reads SEHNR; CDR2 reads FQNEAQ (reference sequence). V dropped 4 bases and J dropped 4 bases, with 19 bases sitting between them. This CDR3 spans 16 amino acids. The CDR3 DNA reads TGTGCCAGCAGCTCAACTGGGACGGTCGGGAGCACTGAAGCTTTCTTT. Translated: CASSSTGTVGSTEAFF.

The genes are TRBV5-4 and TRBJ2-5, with D tentatively TRBD1 (6 bases). V gave up 0 bases and J gave up 5 bases, with 14 bases separating them. Germline V gives CDR1 SGHNT, CDR2 YYREEE (reference sequence). The CDR3 totals 15 residues. The CDR3 bases are TGTGCCAGCAGCTTGGTACAGGGCACAGGTGAGACCCAGTACTTC. Amino acids: CASSLVQGTGETQYF.

The genes are TRBV18 and TRBJ2-7, with 8 bases aligning to TRBD1. The trim removed 3 bases at V and 5 bases at J, leaving 3 bases unmatched. This CDR3 spans 13 amino acids. Germline V gene sequence: CDR1 KGHSH, CDR2 LQKENI. The CDR3 reads CASSPDRANEQYF. CDR3 DNA sequence: TGTGCCAGCTCACCGGACAGGGCCAACGAGCAGTACTTC. The full variable domain, completed using reference TRBV18 and TRBJ2-7, is NAGVMQNPRHLVRRRGQEARLRCSPMKGHSHVYWYRQLPEEGLKFMVYLQKENIIDESGMPKERFSAEFPKEGPSILRIQQVVRGDSAAYFCASSPDRANEQYFGPGTRLTVT.

This chain uses TRBV29-1 with TRBJ1-4; 9 bases agree with TRBD1. CDR1 and CDR2 from the germline V gene are SQVTM and ANQGSEA. CDR3 length: 15 amino acids. Unmatched junction bases numbered 9, after V lost 2 bases and J lost 8 bases. This chain's CDR3 is CSVELPGQGREKLFF. DNA of the CDR3: TGCAGCGTTGAACTCCCGGGACAGGGTCGGGAAAAACTGTTTTTT.

This rearrangement joins TRBV24-1 to TRBJ2-2; D gene unclear. V lost 3 bases to trimming and J lost 1 base, with 11 bases between them. The CDR3 has 16 residues. Germline V CDR1 and CDR2: KGHDR, SFDVKD. The CDR3 sequence: CATSDPQRWNTGELFF. The CDR3 bases are TGTGCCACCAGTGATCCTCAGCGTTGGAACACCGGGGAGCTGTTTTTT.

This clone was observed once. Other nucleotide sequences from this sample produce the same CDR3. The V gene is TRBV27, the J gene TRBJ2-7; 10 bases match TRBD1. Germline-derived CDR1 and CDR2 are MNHEY and SMNVEV (reference sequence). This CDR3 region has 14 residues. J lost 4 bases, V lost 5 bases, and 5 bases had no gene match. The CDR3 protein is CASSPRTGGYEQYF. The CDR3 bases are TGTGCCAGCAGTCCGCGGACAGGGGGATACGAGCAGTACTTC.

This clone was observed a handful of times. The chain carries TRBV24-1 and TRBJ2-3; the D is unclear. Germline CDR1 reads KGHDR; CDR2 reads SFDVKD. The CDR3 contains 14 residues. The V gene lost 4 bases and the J gene lost 1 base, with 8 bases spanning the gap. The CDR3 sequence is CATSESSGTDTQYF. CDR3 sequence (DNA): TGTGCCACCAGTGAATCAAGCGGCACAGATACGCAGTATTTT.

The chain couples TRBV6-5 to TRBJ1-5, with 8 bases fitting TRBD1. V trimming: 5 bases; J trimming: 4 bases; junction bases outside the gene matches: 4. The CDR3 spans 14 residues. Germline values: CDR1 MNHEY, CDR2 SVGAGI. CDR3 region: CASSPRQGNQPQHF. The CDR3 bases are TGTGCCAGCAGTCCTAGACAGGGGAATCAGCCCCAGCATTTT.

The chain couples TRBV7-2 to TRBJ2-1; 8 nucleotides match TRBD2. CDR1 is SGHTA, CDR2 FQGNSA, per germline. CDR3 size: 16 residues. V lost 1 base, J lost 2 bases, and 4 bases stayed unmatched. The chain's CDR3 is CASSLEGGGPYNEQFF. Written as DNA, the CDR3 is TGTGCCAGCAGCTTAGAGGGCGGGGGGCCCTACAATGAGCAGTTCTTC.

The gene calls are TRBV3-1 (or the pseudogene TRBV3-2) and TRBJ2-7; the D gene is possibly TRBD1 (5 bases). V dropped 1 base and J dropped 2 bases, with 9 bases sitting between them. This CDR3 is 14 amino acids long. Looked up from germline, CDR1 is LGHDT and CDR2 is YNNKEL (reference sequence). The CDR3, as DNA: TGTGCCAGCAGCCAAGGCGTACAGGCCTACGAGCAGTACTTC. Protein sequence: CASSQGVQAYEQYF.

V usage is TRBV25-1 and J usage is TRBJ1-6, with D perhaps TRBD1 (5 bases). V lost 1 base and J lost 7, with 11 bases in between. The CDR3 extends over 15 amino acids. Germline lookup yields CDR1 MGHDK and CDR2 SYGVNS. The DNA for the CDR3 is TGTGCCAGCAGTGAATCCACCGGGGGAAATTCACCCCTCCACTTT. Its protein is CASSESTGGNSPLHF.

The rearrangement uses TRBV21-1 and TRBJ1-3; TRBD1 was called by the table and not checked on the DNA. TRBV21-1 is shown as a pseudogene. The CDR3 extends over 15 amino acids. The CDR3 bases are TGTGCCACCCAATGGGGCAGGCCGGTTTTGGACACCATATATTTT. The encoded protein is CATQWGRPVLDTIYF.

The gene calls are TRBV19 and TRBJ1-4; TRBD1 aligns across 8 bases. CDR3 size: 15 residues. V shed 6 bases, J shed 7 bases, and the junction held 10 bases outside the gene matches. The V gene's germline CDR1 is LNHDA and CDR2 SQIVND (reference sequence). The DNA of the CDR3 is TGTGCCAGTAGCCTTACAGGGGGGCGGGCTGAAAAACTGTTTTTT. The encoded protein is CASSLTGGRAEKLFF.

The chain joins TRBV6-4 to TRBJ2-2; weak D call: TRBD2 (6 bases). The length of the CDR3 is 14 residues. Trimming left V 4 bases short and J 7 bases short, with 13 bases between. Germline V gene data show CDR1 as MRHNA and CDR2 as SNTAGT. The CDR3: CASSGRGFGGELFF. DNA of the CDR3: TGTGCCAGCAGTGGACGGGGGTTCGGCGGGGAGCTGTTTTTT.

The gene calls are TRBV5-4 and TRBJ1-4; 7 bases align to TRBD1. Germline assignment: CDR1 SGHNT and CDR2 YYREEE (reference sequence). V shed 4 bases and J 7 bases; nucleotides not matched to a gene: 7. This CDR3 has 14 residues. The DNA for the CDR3 is TGTGCCAGCAGCATGACAGGGACCGGTGAAAAACTGTTTTTT. Translated, it gives CASSMTGTGEKLFF.

The rearrangement joins TRBV28 to TRBJ2-2; perhaps TRBD1 as D (6 bases). V was shortened by 2 bases and J by 6 bases, with 13 bases between the two germline ends. Germline V gene lookup returns CDR1 MDHEN and CDR2 SYDVKM. This CDR3 spans 15 amino acids. The CDR3 bases are TGTGCCAGCAGTTTAAGGGGGATGATTGCCGGGGAGCTGTTTTTT. Residues: CASSLRGMIAGELFF.

The chain employs TRBV5-6 and TRBJ1-2; D possibly corresponds to TRBD1 (5 bases). CDR1 and CDR2 (germline): SGHDT, YYEEEE. The length of the CDR3 is 13 residues. V was pared by 4 bases and J by 4 bases, with 11 bases between. This CDR3 is CASSTLGVYGYTF. The CDR3, as DNA: TGTGCCAGCAGCACCCTAGGGGTCTATGGCTACACCTTC.

This clone was counted a single time. The chain is built from TRBV9 and TRBJ2-5; D is unresolved. Trimming took off 0 bases at V and 2 bases at J, with 8 bases between the two ends. Germline CDR1 reads SGDLS; CDR2 reads YYNGEE. This CDR3 is 14 amino acids long. The CDR3 spells CASSVGVFQETQYF. The CDR3 nucleotides are TGTGCCAGCAGCGTAGGAGTCTTTCAAGAGACCCAGTACTTC.

This chain links TRBV6-5 with TRBJ1-4; 7 bases are a match to TRBD1. Per the germline V gene, CDR1 is MNHEY and CDR2 is SVGAGI. This CDR3 comprises 13 residues. V gave up 4 bases and J gave up 8 bases; unmatched junction bases: 4. CDR3 DNA: TGTGCCAGCAGTTTGAAAGGGGGCGAAAAACTGTTTTTT. This translates into CASSLKGGEKLFF.

The chain combines TRBV6-5 with TRBJ2-1; a possible D gene is TRBD1 (5 bases). The CDR3 sequence is 13 residues long. Trimming took 6 bases from V and 4 from J, leaving 10 bases between them. Germline loops: CDR1 MNHEY, CDR2 SVGAGI. This CDR3 is CASRKDSYNEQFF. In nucleotides, the CDR3 is TGTGCCAGCAGAAAAGACAGTTACAATGAGCAGTTCTTC.

J is TRBJ2-5 and V is TRBV6-2 or TRBV6-3; 7 bases fit TRBD1. Trimming took 5 bases from V and 4 from J; bases not matched to a gene: 13. The CDR3 has 16 amino acids. Germline values: CDR1 MNHEY, CDR2 SVGEGT. The CDR3 reads CASSIFTGVGAETQYF. The CDR3 region has the DNA TGTGCCAGCAGTATCTTCACAGGGGTTGGTGCAGAGACCCAGTACTTC.

The gene calls are TRBV6-5 and TRBJ1-3; a possible D gene is TRBD1 (5 bases). Trimming shortened V by 8 bases and J by 3 bases, and 8 bases separated the two germline ends. The CDR3 consists of 12 residues. Germline CDR1 is MNHEY and CDR2 is SVGAGI. CDR3 DNA sequence: TGTGCCAGCCGGGGGGTTGGAAACACCATATATTTT. Protein sequence: CASRGVGNTIYF.